These 20 T cell receptor beta chains share one sample of origin, sequenced in a study of T cell responses to AZD1222 COVID-19 vaccine. Some clones are missing from TCRdb's copy, which holds only in-frame ones; the method was immunoSEQ multiplex PCR. The sample carries some 110,000 clones, approximately 92% recorded once. Sequenced here: peripheral blood, sampled on day 0 of AZD1222 vaccination. These receptors were collected from an adult in good health.

The chain joins TRBV6-5 to TRBJ1-1; the D is unclear. V was trimmed by 6 bases and J by 3 bases, leaving 14 bases between them. There are 14 residues in the CDR3. Germline values: CDR1 MNHEY, CDR2 SVGAGI. The CDR3 DNA is TGTGCCAGCAGACCCGAACGAATCCACACTGAAGCTTTCTTT. Its translation: CASRPERIHTEAFF.

This clone was seen a single time. The rearrangement links TRBV15 to TRBJ2-3, with D possibly matching TRBD2 (6 bases). CDR1 and CDR2 from the germline V gene are LNHNV and YYDKDF (reference sequence). V was clipped by 3 bases and J by 2 bases, with 18 bases between them. This CDR3 comprises 17 residues. The CDR3 loop is CATSSPPGRGATDTQYF. In DNA, the CDR3 is TGTGCCACCAGCAGTCCCCCGGGGCGGGGAGCCACAGATACGCAGTATTTT.

The genes are TRBV9 and TRBJ2-2, with D possibly matching TRBD2 (5 bases). The length of the CDR3 is 14 residues. CDR1 and CDR2 from the germline V gene are SGDLS and YYNGEE. The V gene lost 0 bases and the J gene lost 3 bases, with 6 bases spanning the gap. The CDR3 DNA is TGTGCCAGCAGCGTAGGGAGGCACACCGGGGAGCTGTTTTTT. Encoded protein: CASSVGRHTGELFF.

The rearrangement links TRBV9 to TRBJ1-2, with a weak D call TRBD1 (5 bases). The length of the CDR3 is 16 residues. The V end lost 4 bases, the J end lost 5 bases, and 21 bases lay between the germline ends. Germline-derived CDR1 and CDR2 are SGDLS and YYNGEE. The CDR3 DNA is TGTGCCAGCAGCTTTAACTACGAGGGGTACGATTATGGCTACACCTTC. Translation gives CASSFNYEGYDYGYTF. The full variable domain, rest sourced from reference TRBV9 and TRBJ1-2, is DSGVTQTPKHLITATGQRVTLRCSPRSGDLSVYWYQQSLDQGLQFLIQYYNGEERAKGNILERFSAQQFPDLHSELNLSSLELGDSALYFCASSFNYEGYDYGYTFGSGTRLTVV.

This sequence joins TRBV7-3 and TRBJ1-6; tentative D call: TRBD1 (6 bases). The germline gives CDR1 SGHTA, CDR2 FQGTGA. CDR3 length: 15 residues. The V end was cut by 3 bases, the J end by 5 bases, with 11 bases between. The CDR3 DNA sequence: TGTGCCAGCAGCTTGGGGGCTTCTAATAATTCACCCCTCCACTTT. Protein product: CASSLGASNNSPLHF.

The V call is TRBV7-3, the J call TRBJ2-2; D possibly uses TRBD1 or TRBD2 (5 bases each). The CDR3 consists of 16 residues. V gave up 6 bases and J gave up 4 bases, with 18 bases separating them. CDR1 SGHTA and CDR2 FQGTGA come from the germline V gene. CDR3 nucleotide sequence: TGTGCCAGCAGAGGACATTGGGACCCAGTCACCGGGGAGCTGTTTTTT. This encodes CASRGHWDPVTGELFF.

CDR3: CAISEQGGYGYTF. CDR3 DNA: TGTGCCATCAGTGAACAGGGTGGGTATGGCTACACCTTC. The V gene is TRBV10-3, the J gene TRBJ1-2; tentatively, D is TRBD1 (6 bases). Trimming shortened V by 3 bases and J by 5 bases, and 10 bases separated the two germline ends. Per germline, CDR1 ENHRY and CDR2 SYGVKD. The CDR3 has 13 amino acids.

This chain joins TRBV7-2 and TRBJ2-5; TRBD2 matches 11 bases. The V and J ends lost 1 base and 7 bases, in that order; junction bases with no gene match: 11. The CDR3 runs 17 residues. CDR1 SGHTA and CDR2 FQGNSA come from the germline V gene. CDR3 amino acids: CASSLELAGGSKGTQYF. The CDR3 DNA sequence: TGTGCCAGCAGCTTAGAGCTAGCGGGGGGCTCAAAGGGGACCCAGTACTTC.

The chain has TRBV2 and TRBJ2-7; D ambiguous. CDR3 length equals 12 residues. Germline V gene data show CDR1 as SNHLY and CDR2 as FYNNEI. V dropped 8 bases and J dropped 0 bases, with 8 bases sitting between them. CDR3 bases: TGTGCCAGCGGCCCGAGCTCCTACGAGCAGTACTTC. Translation: CASGPSSYEQYF.

The rearrangement links TRBV28 to TRBJ2-3; D assignment may be TRBD1 or TRBD2 (8 bases each). Germline values: CDR1 MDHEN, CDR2 SYDVKM. The CDR3 is 18 amino acids. The V gene lost 3 bases and the J gene lost 2 bases, with 21 bases spanning the gap. In nucleotides, the CDR3 is TGTGCCAGCAGTTTCAGGGGGCGGGGGGCCCCTTTCACAGATACGCAGTATTTT. It encodes CASSFRGRGAPFTDTQYF.

The chain carries TRBV14 and TRBJ2-7, with D perhaps matching TRBD2 (5 bases). The CDR3 runs to 15 residues. Trimming pared 2 bases from V and 3 bases from J, leaving 14 bases between. CDR1 SGHDN and CDR2 FVKESK come from the germline V gene. This CDR3 is CASSQHRDWIYEQYF. The CDR3 nucleotides read TGTGCCAGCAGCCAACACCGGGATTGGATCTACGAGCAGTACTTC.

The chain couples TRBV5-4 to TRBJ2-1; TRBD2 aligns across 15 bases. Germline assignment: CDR1 SGHNT and CDR2 YYREEE (reference sequence). The length of the CDR3 is 15 residues. J was trimmed by 12 bases and V by 4 bases; bases with no gene match: 8. CDR3 residues: CASSVGLAGGGRQFF. Written as DNA, the CDR3 is TGTGCCAGCAGCGTGGGACTAGCGGGAGGAGGTCGGCAGTTCTTC.

The genes are TRBV4-3 and TRBJ2-1; TRBD1 matches 7 bases. There are 16 residues in the CDR3. Trimming at V came to 3 bases and at J to 7 bases, leaving 12 bases not matched to a gene. Germline V gene data show CDR1 as LGHNA and CDR2 as YSLEER. This CDR3 is CASSHDTGQFLNEQFF. CDR3 DNA sequence: TGCGCCAGCAGCCACGACACGGGACAGTTTTTGAATGAGCAGTTCTTC.

The chain links TRBV6-5 to TRBJ2-7; a weak D match, TRBD1 (6 bases). V lost 0 bases, J lost 5 bases, and 14 bases lay in between. The CDR3 totals 15 residues. Looked up from germline, CDR1 is MNHEY and CDR2 is SVGAGI. DNA of the CDR3: TGTGCCAGCAGTTACTCTAGGCAGGGGCACGACGAGCAGTACTTC. Translated: CASSYSRQGHDEQYF.

The chain couples TRBV27 to TRBJ2-2, with TRBD2 matching over 12 bases. In germline, CDR1 is MNHEY, CDR2 SMNVEV (reference sequence). With 5 bases clipped from V and 4 bases from J, the junction kept 14 bases outside the gene matches. The CDR3 is 19 amino acids. CDR3 in DNA: TGTGCCAGCAGTCCTCCGGCTAGCGGGAGGGCCGGTGTCACCGGGGAGCTGTTTTTT. Residues: CASSPPASGRAGVTGELFF.

The chain uses TRBV5-1 and TRBJ1-4; no clear D gene. The CDR3 is 17 amino acids. The V gene lost 4 bases and the J gene lost 4 bases, with 20 bases spanning the gap. In germline, CDR1 is SGHRS, CDR2 YFSETQ. The CDR3 sequence: CASSPWAGETLNEKLFF. Written as DNA, the CDR3 is TGCGCCAGCAGCCCCTGGGCGGGAGAGACCCTTAATGAAAAACTGTTTTTT.

The chain uses TRBV27 and TRBJ2-3; D is ambiguous. V was clipped by 2 bases and J by 2 bases, with 5 bases between them. This CDR3 contains 13 residues. The V gene's germline CDR1 is MNHEY and CDR2 SMNVEV (reference sequence). This CDR3 is CASSLGATDTQYF. For the CDR3, the DNA is TGTGCCAGCAGTTTAGGAGCCACAGATACGCAGTATTTT.

CDR3 loop: CASSGDATEAFF. As DNA, the CDR3 is TGTGCCAGCAGCGGTGACGCCACTGAAGCTTTCTTT. The chain links TRBV9 to TRBJ1-1; D gene uncertain. The CDR3 totals 12 residues. Germline V gives CDR1 SGDLS, CDR2 YYNGEE. V was cut by 3 bases and J by 4 bases, with 7 bases left in between.

The chain couples TRBV27 to TRBJ2-3, with TRBD2 identical over 9 bases. V lost 0 bases and J lost 5; bases outside the gene matches: 9. The CDR3 covers 17 residues. CDR1 is MNHEY, CDR2 SMNVEV, per germline (reference sequence). This CDR3 reads CASSLSWREGLGDTQYF. The CDR3 nucleotides are TGTGCCAGCAGTTTATCCTGGCGGGAGGGCCTGGGAGATACGCAGTATTTT.

This clone was detected once. The V call is TRBV28, the J call TRBJ2-3; D call uncertain. V was shortened by 3 bases and J by 3 bases, with 16 bases between the two germline ends. The CDR3 totals 16 residues. From germline, CDR1 is MDHEN and CDR2 SYDVKM. The CDR3 nucleotides are TGTGCCAGCAGTTTCGCGCCGCAGGAAGGAACAGATACGCAGTATTTT. As protein: CASSFAPQEGTDTQYF.